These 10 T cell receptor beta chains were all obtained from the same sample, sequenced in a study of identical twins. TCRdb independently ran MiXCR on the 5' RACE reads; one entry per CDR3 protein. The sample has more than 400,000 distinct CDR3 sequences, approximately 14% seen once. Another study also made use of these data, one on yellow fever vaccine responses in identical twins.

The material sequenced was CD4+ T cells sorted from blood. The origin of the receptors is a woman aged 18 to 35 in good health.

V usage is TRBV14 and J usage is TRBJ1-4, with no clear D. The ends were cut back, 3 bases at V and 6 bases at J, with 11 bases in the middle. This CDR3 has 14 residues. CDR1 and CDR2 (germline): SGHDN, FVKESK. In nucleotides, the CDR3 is TGTGCCAGCAGCCAGAAGGACCAAGATGAAAAACTGTTTTTT. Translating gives CASSQKDQDEKLFF. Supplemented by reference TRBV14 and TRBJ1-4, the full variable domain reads EAGVTQFPSHSVIEKGQTVTLRCDPISGHDNLYWYRRVMGKEIKFLLHFVKESKQDESGMPNNRFLAERTGGTYSTLKVQPAELEDSGVYFCASSQKDQDEKLFFGSGTQLSVL.

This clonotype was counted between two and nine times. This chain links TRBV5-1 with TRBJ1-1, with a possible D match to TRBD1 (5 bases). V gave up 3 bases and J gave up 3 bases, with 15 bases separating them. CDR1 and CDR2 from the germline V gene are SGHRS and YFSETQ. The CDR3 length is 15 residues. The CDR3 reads CASSWPQGGDTEAFF. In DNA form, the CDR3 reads TGCGCCAGCAGCTGGCCTCAGGGTGGGGACACTGAAGCTTTCTTT.

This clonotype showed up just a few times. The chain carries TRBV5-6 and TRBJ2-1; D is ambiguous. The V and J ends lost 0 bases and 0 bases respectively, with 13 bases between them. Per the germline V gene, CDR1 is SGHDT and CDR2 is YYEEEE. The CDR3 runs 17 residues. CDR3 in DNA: TGTGCCAGCAGCTTGGCTTTTGCCCGGAGCTCCTACAATGAGCAGTTCTTC. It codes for CASSLAFARSSYNEQFF.

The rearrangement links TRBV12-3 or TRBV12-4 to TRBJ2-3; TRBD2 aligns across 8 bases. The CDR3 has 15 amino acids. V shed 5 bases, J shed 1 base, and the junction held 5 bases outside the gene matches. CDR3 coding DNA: TGTGCCAGCAGTGAAGCGGGAGCAGGCACAGATACGCAGTATTTT. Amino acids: CASSEAGAGTDTQYF.

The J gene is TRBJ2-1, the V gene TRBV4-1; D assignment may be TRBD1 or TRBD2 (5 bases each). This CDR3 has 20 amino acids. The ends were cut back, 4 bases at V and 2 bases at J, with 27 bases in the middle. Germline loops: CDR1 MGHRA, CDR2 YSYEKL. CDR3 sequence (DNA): TGCGCCAGCAGCCCCCCATCCCGGGACCCGTACTCGGCAACCTACAATGAGCAGTTCTTC. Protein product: CASSPPSRDPYSATYNEQFF.

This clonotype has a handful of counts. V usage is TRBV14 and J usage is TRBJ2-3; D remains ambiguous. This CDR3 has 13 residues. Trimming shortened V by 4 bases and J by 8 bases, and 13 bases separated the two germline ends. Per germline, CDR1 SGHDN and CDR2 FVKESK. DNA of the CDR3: TGTGCCAGCAGCCGACCGTCCACTGGTACGCAGTATTTT. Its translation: CASSRPSTGTQYF. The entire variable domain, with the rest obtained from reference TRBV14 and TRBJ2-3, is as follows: EAGVTQFPSHSVIEKGQTVTLRCDPISGHDNLYWYRRVMGKEIKFLLHFVKESKQDESGMPNNRFLAERTGGTYSTLKVQPAELEDSGVYFCASSRPSTGTQYFGPGTRLTVL.

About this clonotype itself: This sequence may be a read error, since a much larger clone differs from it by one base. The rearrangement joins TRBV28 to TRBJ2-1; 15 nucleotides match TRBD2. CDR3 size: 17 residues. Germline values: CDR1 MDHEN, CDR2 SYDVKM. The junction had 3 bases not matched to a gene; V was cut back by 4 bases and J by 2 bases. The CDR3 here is CASSSWTSGRAYNEQFF. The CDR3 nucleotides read TGTGCCAGCAGTTCCTGGACTAGCGGGAGGGCCTACAATGAGCAGTTCTTC.

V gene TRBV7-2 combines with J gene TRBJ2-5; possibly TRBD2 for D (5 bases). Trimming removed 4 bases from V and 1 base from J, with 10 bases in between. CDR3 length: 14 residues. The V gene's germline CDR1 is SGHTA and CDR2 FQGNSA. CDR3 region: CASSSQDFQETQYF. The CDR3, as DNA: TGTGCCAGCAGCTCCCAGGACTTCCAAGAGACCCAGTACTTC.

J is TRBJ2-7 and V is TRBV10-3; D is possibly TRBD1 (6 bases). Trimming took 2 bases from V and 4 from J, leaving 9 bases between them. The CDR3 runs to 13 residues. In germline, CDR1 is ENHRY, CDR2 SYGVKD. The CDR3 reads CAISETGTYEQYF. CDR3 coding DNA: TGTGCCATCAGTGAGACTGGGACATACGAGCAGTACTTC.

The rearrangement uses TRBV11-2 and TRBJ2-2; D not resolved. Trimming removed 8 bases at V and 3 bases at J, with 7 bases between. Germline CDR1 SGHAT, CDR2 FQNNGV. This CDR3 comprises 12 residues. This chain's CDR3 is CASGRYTGELFF. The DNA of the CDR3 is TGTGCCAGCGGACGGTACACCGGGGAGCTGTTTTTT.